A selection of T cell receptor beta chains follows, all from one sample in a study of blood T cell repertoires in COVID-19. The method was immunoSEQ multiplex PCR; TCRdb's version includes in-frame clones alone and lacks a portion of them. This table has approximately 290,000 clones, about nine tenths appearing once. Sequenced: peripheral blood. These receptors originate from a woman aged 55-70 years with acute or convalescent COVID-19. CDR3s include the opening cysteine and the closing phenylalanine or tryptophan. D genes are given only for firm matches. For some rows the clone size is stated as once, few or many, or as a class when expanded; others skip it.

V gene	D gene	clone size	J gene	CDR3 DNA	CDR3 protein
TRBV21-1	NA	NA	TRBJ1-4	TGTGCCAGCAGCGCCCGGGACAGGGGAATAACAACTAATGAAAAACTGTTTTTT	CASSARDRGITTNEKLFF
TRBV27	TRBD1	NA	TRBJ1-2	TGTGCCAGCAGTTTATCGGGACAGGGGTATGGCTACACCTTC	CASSLSGQGYGYTF
TRBV19	TRBD2	NA	TRBJ2-7	TGTGCCAGTAGGCAAGGCGGGGAGGGAGGGGAGCAGTACTTC	CASRQGGEGGEQYF
TRBV5-6	NA	NA	TRBJ1-3	TGTGCCAGCAGCTTGGACAGGCGTCTCTGGGGAAACACCATATATTTT	CASSLDRRLWGNTIYF
TRBV28	TRBD1	NA	TRBJ2-1	TGTGCCAGCATTGGGGACAGCTACAATGAGCAGTTCTTC	CASIGDSYNEQFF
TRBV28	NA	NA	TRBJ1-5	TGTGCCAGCAGTCCATGGACACCAGGAACCTTCAATCAGCCCCAGCATTTT	CASSPWTPGTFNQPQHF
TRBV5-8	TRBD1	NA	TRBJ1-2	TGTGCCAGCAGCCTCCTATCGGGGACAGGGAAGAACTATGGCTACACCTTC	CASSLLSGTGKNYGYTF
TRBV6-2/TRBV6-3	TRBD2	once	TRBJ2-1	TGTGCCAGCAGTTATTCTCCTAGCGGGTCCCACAATGAGCAGTTCTTC	CASSYSPSGSHNEQFF
TRBV6-2/TRBV6-3	TRBD1	NA	TRBJ2-7	TGTGCCAGCAGTCCGGACAGGGGCGAGCAGTACTTC	CASSPDRGEQYF
TRBV2	NA	few	TRBJ1-4	TGTGCCAGCAGTGAAGCGGGCCTTAATGAAAAACTGTTTTTT	CASSEAGLNEKLFF
TRBV15	NA	NA	TRBJ1-2	TGTGCCACCAGGGGAGGGACCTTCTATGGCTACACCTTC	CATRGGTFYGYTF
TRBV6-5	NA	once	TRBJ1-2	TGTGCCAGCAGGGAGGACAGTCTCGATGGCTACACCTTC	CASREDSLDGYTF
TRBV28	TRBD2	NA	TRBJ2-3	TGTGCCAGCAGTTTTCCGGGGACCCGACTAGCGGGAGTGGTAGATACGCAGTATTTT	CASSFPGTRLAGVVDTQYF
TRBV20-1	TRBD1	NA	TRBJ1-6	TGCAGTGCTAGTTCGCAGGGGGGCAATTCACCCCTCCACTTT	CSASSQGGNSPLHF
TRBV19	TRBD2	NA	TRBJ2-2	TGTGCCAGTAGTATAGACCCTAGCGGGAGGGCCGGGGAGCTGTTTTTT	CASSIDPSGRAGELFF
TRBV2	NA	NA	TRBJ1-4	TGTGCCAGCAGTGCACAGGGAATCAACGAAAAACTGTTTTTT	CASSAQGINEKLFF
TRBV12-3/TRBV12-4	NA	NA	TRBJ1-6	TGTGCCAGCACCTTTCATAATTCACCCCTCCACTTT	CASTFHNSPLHF
TRBV27	TRBD2	once	TRBJ2-1	TGTGCCAGCAGGCCTAGTAGCGGGAGGGCGAATGAGCAGTTCTTC	CASRPSSGRANEQFF
TRBV4-2	TRBD2	once	TRBJ2-2	TGTGCCAGCAGCCGAGGAGAAGGACTAGCGGAGAACACCGGGGAGCTGTTTTTT	CASSRGEGLAENTGELFF
TRBV2	TRBD1	NA	TRBJ1-1	TGTGCCAGCAGTCCCGGGACAGGGGGCATCGGCACTGAAGCTTTCTTT	CASSPGTGGIGTEAFF
TRBV28	NA	NA	TRBJ2-7	TGTGCCACCGCCGCCCAGGCCTACGAGCAGTACTTC	CATAAQAYEQYF
TRBV2	NA	NA	TRBJ1-1	TGTGCCAGCAGCCGCGAGCGGGTAGCTGAAGCTTTCTTT	CASSRERVAEAFF
TRBV28	NA	NA	TRBJ1-3	TGTGCCAGCAGTTTTACAGGGTCCTCTGGAAACACCATATATTTT	CASSFTGSSGNTIYF
TRBV7-2	TRBD1	NA	TRBJ1-6	TGTGCCAGCAGCCCGACAGGGGATTCACCCCTCCACTTT	CASSPTGDSPLHF
TRBV6-5	TRBD2	NA	TRBJ2-1	TGTGCCAGCAGCCGATTGGGAGGGCCATACAATGAGCAGTTCTTC	CASSRLGGPYNEQFF
TRBV2	NA	NA	TRBJ1-6	TGTGCCAGCAACTCAGGGGCAAATTCACCCCTCCACTTT	CASNSGANSPLHF
TRBV7-2	TRBD2	NA	TRBJ2-2	TGTGCCAGCAGCCCCGGACTAGCGGGGGGGCGAAACACCGGGGAGCTGTTTTTT	CASSPGLAGGRNTGELFF
TRBV7-2	TRBD1	NA	TRBJ2-3	TGTGCCAGCAGCTTAGGCCTGACAGGGAAGGCCACAGATACGCAGTATTTT	CASSLGLTGKATDTQYF
TRBV5-6	TRBD1	NA	TRBJ1-6	TGTGCCAGCAGCTTGAGACAGGGGTCACTCAATTCACCCCTCCACTTT	CASSLRQGSLNSPLHF
TRBV19	NA	NA	TRBJ1-3	TGTGCCAGTAGTATTACGGGACTCCGCTCTGGAAACACCATATATTTT	CASSITGLRSGNTIYF
TRBV9	TRBD2	few	TRBJ2-1	TGTGCCAGCAGCGTAGCCGCCGGGACTACCCACAATGAGCAGTTCTTC	CASSVAAGTTHNEQFF
TRBV4-1	NA	once	TRBJ1-6	TGCGCCAGCAGCCAAGATCCGGGCACAGGGAATTCACCCCTCCACTTT	CASSQDPGTGNSPLHF
TRBV15	TRBD2	NA	TRBJ2-7	TGTGCCACCAGCAGGGGAGGGCCTATCTACGAGCAGTACTTC	CATSRGGPIYEQYF
TRBV2	TRBD1	NA	TRBJ1-2	TGTGCCAGCAGTGAATCCGGGACAGGGTATGGCTACACCTTC	CASSESGTGYGYTF
TRBV4-1	NA	NA	TRBJ2-1	TGCGCCAGCAGCCAAGATCAGGGCACCGGGTGGGATGAGCAGTTCTTC	CASSQDQGTGWDEQFF
TRBV11-3	TRBD1	NA	TRBJ2-7	TGTGCCAGCAGCTACGGACAGGGACCCTACGAGCAGTACTTC	CASSYGQGPYEQYF
TRBV19	TRBD1	few	TRBJ2-7	TGTGCCAGTAGTATAAGACAGGGGGCAGTTTCCTACGAGCAGTACTTC	CASSIRQGAVSYEQYF
TRBV24-1	NA	NA	TRBJ2-7	TGTGCCACCAGTCGCGGACAGAACGAGCAGTACTTC	CATSRGQNEQYF
TRBV4-1	NA	NA	TRBJ2-7	TGCGCCAGCAGCCAAGATCGGAGAGGCTACGAGCAGTACTTC	CASSQDRRGYEQYF
TRBV19	TRBD1	NA	TRBJ1-6	TGTGCCAGTAGGGGACAGGGTGAATCACCCCTCCACTTT	CASRGQGESPLHF
TRBV10-1	NA	NA	TRBJ1-1	TGCGCCAGCAGTGAGGGGATAAAAGGGAGCCGAGTAAATCAAGCTTTCTTT	CASSEGIKGSRVNQAFF
TRBV5-1	TRBD2	NA	TRBJ2-7	TGCGCCAGCAGCTTGGGACGGCTAGCGGGAGGGCTCTACGAGCAGTACTTC	CASSLGRLAGGLYEQYF
TRBV28	TRBD1	NA	TRBJ2-7	TGTGCCAGTTTTACCCGGGACAGGGTTCCCTACGAGCAGTACTTC	CASFTRDRVPYEQYF